This T cell receptor (beta chain) was captured in a study of blood T cell repertoires in COVID-19. The overall study: Italy, Spain and the United States were the sources of the convalescent and acute COVID-19 samples. Sources were T cells, B-cell-depleted T cells, or PBMCs; the material itself was cDNA or gDNA.

Patients at the Seattle site were enrolled during active infection and followed longitudinally. This clone appeared many times. Per the study methods: Amplification of reference gene primers provided the estimated nucleated cell counts. Produced via immunoSEQ multiplex PCR; TCRdb's table is partial and in-frame only. Clone size and V and J calls were adopted from that table, with D and trimming inferred from the DNA. The sample carries over 250,000 clones, around 89% recorded once. This CDR3 region has 16 residues. V was clipped by 5 bases and J by 1 base; unmatched bases: 4. Germline-derived CDR1 and CDR2 are SEHNR and FQNEAQ (reference sequence).

The V gene is TRBV7-9, the J gene TRBJ2-4; 11 bases are a match to TRBD2. Sequenced: peripheral blood. The receptor comes from a woman in her fifties or sixties with COVID-19, enrolled during active disease. CDR3 sequence (DNA): TGTGCCAGCAGCCCGACTAGCGGGATGGCCAAAAACATTCAGTACTTC. Translated, it gives CASSPTSGMAKNIQYF. The entire variable domain, with the rest obtained from reference TRBV7-9 and TRBJ2-4, is as follows: DTGVSQNPRHKITKRGQNVTFRCDPISEHNRLYWYRQTLGQGPEFLTYFQNEAQLEKSRLLSDRFSAERPKGSFSTLEIQRTEQGDSAMYLCASSPTSGMAKNIQYFGAGTRLSVL.